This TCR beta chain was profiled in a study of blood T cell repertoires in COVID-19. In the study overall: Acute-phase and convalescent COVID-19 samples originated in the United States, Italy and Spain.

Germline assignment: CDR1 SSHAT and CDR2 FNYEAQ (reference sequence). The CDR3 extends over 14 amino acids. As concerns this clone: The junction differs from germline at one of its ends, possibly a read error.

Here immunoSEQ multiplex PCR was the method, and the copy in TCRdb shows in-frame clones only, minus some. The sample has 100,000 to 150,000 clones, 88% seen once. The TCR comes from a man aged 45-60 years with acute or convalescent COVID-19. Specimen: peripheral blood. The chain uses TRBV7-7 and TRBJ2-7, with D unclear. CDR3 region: CASSLRQGNYEQYF. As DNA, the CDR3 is TGTGCTAGCAGCTTGCGACAAGGTAACTACGAGCAGTACTTC.